This T cell receptor beta chain emerged from a study of T cell repertoires in cytomegalovirus infection. The overall study: Both CMV infection and a matching HLA type were indicated by public TCR beta signatures. Whole-study results and caveats: The ex vivo response was dominated by HLA-C-restricted CMV-specific TCR beta clonotypes. Based on cumulative public TCR beta family frequency, carriers of CMV plus the relevant HLA were identified.

TCRdb called the reads again in MiXCR, with one record for every CDR3 protein. The sample has hundreds of thousands of distinct CDR3 sequences, 35% seen once. The CDR3 consists of 15 residues. Trimming took 3 bases from V and 3 from J; bases not matched to a gene: 3. The germline CDR1 and CDR2 sequences are SGHDT and YYEEEE. About this clonotype itself: Its matching antigen is unknown.

The source of this sequence is a human donor in good health (CMV status not recorded). Some clones in this sample may be carry-over from other donors' samples. The chain recombines TRBV5-6 with TRBJ2-7, with TRBD2 identical over 13 bases. The sample comprised PBMCs. CDR3 loop: CASSWGLAGHYEQYF. The DNA for the CDR3 is TGTGCCAGCAGCTGGGGACTAGCGGGGCACTACGAGCAGTACTTC.